The present T cell receptor beta chain was sequenced within a study of shared clonotypes between healthy human individuals. Notes on the study in general: All-four-donor shared clonotypes had higher generation probabilities than non-shared clonotypes did.

Details on this clone: Antigen specificity is unknown.

Germline CDR1 is MNHEY and CDR2 is SMNVEV (reference sequence). The CDR3 is 17 amino acids. The V and J ends lost 5 bases and 1 base, in that order; junction bases with no gene match: 11. Each PCR replicate from the sorted subsets contained 200 to 250 ng DNA, which is around 30,000 T cell genomes. Sequencing was performed with immunoSEQ multiplex PCR; in TCRdb, only in-frame clones are kept and a portion is missing. The top ten hold about 0.35% of the sample, which has 1.4 million or so clones, just under 99% seen once. This clonotype was sampled from a man aged 30 to 39 in good health. The chain joins TRBV27 to TRBJ2-1, with 7 nucleotides matching TRBD2. The sequenced sample was naive CD4+ T cells sorted from blood. Subset of the sample: CD45RA+ positively selected. DNA for the CDR3: TGTGCCAGCAGTATTAAGCGGGAAAGCAAGTCCTACAATGAGCAGTTCTTC. This sequence encodes CASSIKRESKSYNEQFF.